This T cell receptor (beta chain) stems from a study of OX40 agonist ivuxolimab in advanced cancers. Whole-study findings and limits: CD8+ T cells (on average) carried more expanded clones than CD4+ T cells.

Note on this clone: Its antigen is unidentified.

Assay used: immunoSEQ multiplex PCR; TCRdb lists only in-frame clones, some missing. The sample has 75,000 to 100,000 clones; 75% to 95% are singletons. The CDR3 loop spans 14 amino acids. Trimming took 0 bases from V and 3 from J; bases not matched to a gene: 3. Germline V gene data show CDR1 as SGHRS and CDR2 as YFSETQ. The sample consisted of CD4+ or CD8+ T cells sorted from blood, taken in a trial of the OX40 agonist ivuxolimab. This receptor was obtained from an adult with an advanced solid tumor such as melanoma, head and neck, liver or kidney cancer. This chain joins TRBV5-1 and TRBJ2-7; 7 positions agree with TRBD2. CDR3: CASSLAPSGYEQYF. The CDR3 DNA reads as TGCGCCAGCAGCTTGGCACCTAGCGGCTACGAGCAGTACTTC. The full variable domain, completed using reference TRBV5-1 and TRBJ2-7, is KAGVTQTPRYLIKTRGQQVTLSCSPISGHRSVSWYQQTPGQGLQFLFEYFSETQRNKGNFPGRFSGRQFSNSRSEMNVSTLELGDSALYLCASSLAPSGYEQYFGPGTRLTVT.